This is a list of T cell receptor beta chains from one sample in a study of early T cells in non-severe SARS-CoV-2 infection. TCRdb reprocessed the 5' RACE reads via MiXCR and lists one record per CDR3 protein. The sample has 40,000 or so distinct CDR3 sequences; around 5.7% are singletons. Sample: whole blood. Source of these receptors: an adult who was a healthcare worker with PCR-confirmed SARS-CoV-2 infection or an uninfected control (not recorded which). CDR3s include the opening cysteine and the closing phenylalanine or tryptophan. The D gene is left open where the match is weak. The size entry is marked missing in some rows and otherwise reads once, few, many or a size class.

TRBJ2-2 - TRBV9 - CASSVGPAYRNTGELFF TGTGCCAGCAGCGTAGGGCCGGCCTACCGGAACACCGGGGAGCTGTTTTTT
TRBJ2-7 many TRBV7-8 - CASSLFQGSSYEQYF TGTGCCAGCAGCTTATTTCAGGGGAGCTCCTACGAGCAGTACTTC
TRBJ1-4 few TRBV5-5 - CASSLIGASNEKLFF TGTGCCAGCAGCTTGATAGGGGCCTCCAATGAAAAACTGTTTTTT
TRBJ2-3 many TRBV7-8 TRBD1 CASSSGQGRTDTQYF TGTGCCAGCAGCTCGGGACAGGGCCGCACAGATACGCAGTATTTT
TRBJ1-1 many TRBV12-3/TRBV12-4 TRBD1 CASRTGARTEAFF TGTGCCAGTCGGACAGGGGCGAGGACTGAAGCTTTCTTT
TRBJ1-5 - TRBV5-1 - CASSLGGRINQPQHF TGCGCCAGCAGCTTAGGGGGGCGGATCAATCAGCCCCAGCATTTT
TRBJ1-4 few TRBV5-1 TRBD1 CASSRTGDNEKLFF TGCGCCAGCAGCCGGACAGGGGATAATGAAAAACTGTTTTTT
TRBJ1-3 - TRBV28 - CASSFAVGNTIYF TGTGCCAGCAGTTTTGCGGTAGGAAACACCATATATTTT
TRBJ1-4 few TRBV15 - CATSRASMDEINEKLFF TGTGCCACCAGCAGAGCGTCGATGGATGAAATAAATGAAAAACTGTTTTTT
TRBJ2-7 many TRBV5-4 - CASSLGGGGQANYEQYF TGTGCCAGCAGCTTGGGAGGAGGAGGGCAGGCCAACTACGAGCAGTACTTC
TRBJ1-1 many TRBV7-2 TRBD1 CASSSQGAGTEAFF TGTGCCAGCAGCTCCCAGGGGGCAGGGACTGAAGCTTTCTTT
TRBJ2-2 few TRBV28 - CARSLGGTANTGELFF TGTGCCAGAAGTTTAGGGGGGACCGCGAACACCGGGGAGCTGTTTTTT
TRBJ1-6 many TRBV7-3 TRBD1 CASSAQTGQNSPLHF TGTGCCAGCAGCGCCCAGACAGGGCAGAATTCACCCCTCCACTTT